The present TCR beta chain was sequenced within a study of blood T cell repertoires in COVID-19. Looking at the study overall: PBMCs, B-cell-depleted T cells, or T cells provided the cDNA or gDNA that made up the material.

Enrolment of Seattle patients took place during active infection, and they were followed longitudinally. Original handling: Scientists estimated how many nucleated cells there were by amplifying reference gene primers. Libraries were prepared by immunoSEQ multiplex PCR; TCRdb keeps only in-frame clonotypes and omits some of them. For V, J and clone size, that table is used; D and trimming come from the DNA. The sample lists 220,000 or so clones; 85% to 90% were seen once. Sequenced material: peripheral blood. The sequence derives from a woman aged 45-60 years with COVID-19, enrolled during active disease.

The CDR3 coding sequence is TGTGCCATCAGTCCTAGCGAGAGCTCCTACAATGAGCAGTTCTTC. Amino acids: CAISPSESSYNEQFF. V gene TRBV10-3 combines with J gene TRBJ2-1, with a tentative D call TRBD2 (6 bases). This CDR3 is built from 15 residues. CDR1 ENHRY and CDR2 SYGVKD come from the germline V gene. Trimming removed 5 bases at V and 0 bases at J, with 11 bases between.